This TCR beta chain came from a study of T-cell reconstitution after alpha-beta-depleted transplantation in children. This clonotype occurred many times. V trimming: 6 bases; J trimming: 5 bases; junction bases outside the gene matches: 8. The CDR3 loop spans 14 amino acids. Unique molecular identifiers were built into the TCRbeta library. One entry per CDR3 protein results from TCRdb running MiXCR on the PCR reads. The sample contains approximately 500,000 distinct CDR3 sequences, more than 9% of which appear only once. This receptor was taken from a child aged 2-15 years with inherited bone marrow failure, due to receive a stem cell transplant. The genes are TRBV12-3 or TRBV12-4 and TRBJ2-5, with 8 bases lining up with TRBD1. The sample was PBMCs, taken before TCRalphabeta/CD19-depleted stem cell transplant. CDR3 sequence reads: CASSHGQGGETQYF. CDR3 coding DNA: TGTGCCAGCAGCCACGGACAGGGAGGCGAGACCCAGTACTTC.